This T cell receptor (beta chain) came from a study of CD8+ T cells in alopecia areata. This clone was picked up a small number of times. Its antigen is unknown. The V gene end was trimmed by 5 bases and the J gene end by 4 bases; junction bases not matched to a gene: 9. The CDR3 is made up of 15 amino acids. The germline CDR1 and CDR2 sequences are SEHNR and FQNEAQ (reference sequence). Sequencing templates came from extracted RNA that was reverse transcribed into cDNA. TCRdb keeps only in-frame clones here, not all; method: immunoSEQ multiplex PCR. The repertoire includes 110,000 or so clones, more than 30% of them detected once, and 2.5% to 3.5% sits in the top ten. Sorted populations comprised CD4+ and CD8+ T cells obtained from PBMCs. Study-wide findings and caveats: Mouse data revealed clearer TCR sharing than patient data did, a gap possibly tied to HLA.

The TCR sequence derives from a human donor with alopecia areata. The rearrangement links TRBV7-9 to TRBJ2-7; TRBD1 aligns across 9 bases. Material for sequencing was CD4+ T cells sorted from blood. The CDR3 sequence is CASSIIGDRAYEQYF. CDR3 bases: TGTGCCAGCAGCATTATTGGGGACAGGGCTTACGAGCAGTACTTC. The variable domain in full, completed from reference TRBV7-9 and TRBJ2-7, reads DTGVSQNPRHKITKRGQNVTFRCDPISEHNRLYWYRQTLGQGPEFLTYFQNEAQLEKSRLLSDRFSAERPKGSFSTLEIQRTEQGDSAMYLCASSIIGDRAYEQYFGPGTRLTVT.